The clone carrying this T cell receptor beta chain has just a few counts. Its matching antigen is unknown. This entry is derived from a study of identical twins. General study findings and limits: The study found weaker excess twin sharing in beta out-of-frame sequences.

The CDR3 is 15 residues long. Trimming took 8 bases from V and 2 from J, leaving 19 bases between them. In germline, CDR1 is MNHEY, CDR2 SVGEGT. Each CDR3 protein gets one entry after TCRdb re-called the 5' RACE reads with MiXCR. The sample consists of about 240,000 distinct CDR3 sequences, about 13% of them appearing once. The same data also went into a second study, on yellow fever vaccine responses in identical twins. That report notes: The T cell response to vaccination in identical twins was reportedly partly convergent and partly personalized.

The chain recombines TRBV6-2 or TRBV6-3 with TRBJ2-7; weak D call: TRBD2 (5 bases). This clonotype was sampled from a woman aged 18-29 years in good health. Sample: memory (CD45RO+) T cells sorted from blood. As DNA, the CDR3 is TGTGCCAGCCGATATAGCGCGAACCCCCCCTACGAGCAGTACTTC. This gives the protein CASRYSANPPYEQYF.